This T cell receptor beta chain was sequenced during a study of chemoradiotherapy in HPV16-positive cancers. Only in-frame clones appear in the TCRdb table, and some are missing; sequencing was by immunoSEQ multiplex PCR. The data show about 16,000 clones, around three quarters seen once. This CDR3 contains 14 residues. J lost 7 bases, V lost 8 bases, and 10 bases had no gene match. Germline CDR1 MNHEY, CDR2 SVGAGI. The rearrangement uses TRBV6-5 and TRBJ2-1; 8 bases align to TRBD1. The sample in question was tumor tissue, obtained from a patient who underwent chemoradiotherapy. This receptor was identified in a human donor with HPV-associated anogenital cancer. CDR3 amino acids: CASFPGTGQNEQFF. The CDR3 region has the DNA TGTGCCAGCTTTCCCGGGACAGGTCAGAATGAGCAGTTCTTC.